A selection of T cell receptor beta chains follows, all from one sample in a study of long-term antiretroviral therapy in people with HIV. Sequenced by immunoSEQ multiplex PCR; TCRdb stores in-frame clones only, minus some. The top ten hold roughly 5.2% of the sample, which has roughly 38,000 clones, more than 80% seen once. The starting material was unsorted PBMCs, obtained 3.4 years after starting antiretroviral therapy. The receptors were gathered from a man aged 25-45 years with HIV. Both conserved end residues are part of each CDR3. For some rows the clone size is stated as once, few or many, or as a class when expanded; others skip it.

clone_size v_call cdr3_aa
NA TRBV6-6 CATQGQINQPQHF
few TRBV7-2 CASSLDTSWGHEQFF
NA TRBV18 CASSPDRLNSGNTIYF
NA TRBV4-3 CASSPGDYLTSHSGANVLTF
NA TRBV27 CASSSGQGVKEQYF
NA TRBV27 CASSPTALPQPQHF
NA TRBV11-2 CASSLFARGNTEAFF
NA TRBV6-5 CASSLLPISYNEQFF
NA TRBV11-3 CASSSRADPGEQFF
NA TRBV27 CASSSGTGAYNEQFF
NA TRBV30 CAWSAGLAGVNEQFF
once TRBV27 CASRDGMNTEAFF
NA TRBV28 CASSLSQGTKETQYF
few TRBV11-2 CASSLGDRQYF
NA TRBV11-3 CASSAYGQDNEQFF
few TRBV2 CASSVNEQFF
NA TRBV7-2 CASSLALATSTDTQYF
NA TRBV7-2 CASSSGRTPPGELFF
NA TRBV19 CASTPAGPYNEQFF
NA TRBV30 CAARVGTGNQPQHF
NA TRBV28 CASISHQSSYEQYF
NA TRBV28 CASSLGGSGFF
NA TRBV9 CASSVGPTGHSGNTIYF
NA TRBV28 CASSFIKNTEAFF